The following is a T cell receptor beta chain sequence with its context. The record originates from a study of blood T cell repertoires in COVID-19. Libraries were prepared by immunoSEQ multiplex PCR; TCRdb keeps only in-frame clonotypes and omits some of them. The sample consists of approximately 250,000 clones, approximately 91% of them appearing once. V dropped 6 bases and J dropped 2 bases, with 17 bases sitting between them. CDR1 SGDLS and CDR2 YYNGEE come from the germline V gene. The length of the CDR3 is 15 residues. The sample taken for sequencing was peripheral blood. The receptor's source is a man between 25 and 39 years old with COVID-19, enrolled during active disease. This chain joins TRBV9 and TRBJ1-2; D is possibly TRBD1 (5 bases). The CDR3, as DNA: TGTGCCAGCAACCCCCTAGGACATCCCAACTATGGCTACACCTTC. Its protein product is CASNPLGHPNYGYTF.